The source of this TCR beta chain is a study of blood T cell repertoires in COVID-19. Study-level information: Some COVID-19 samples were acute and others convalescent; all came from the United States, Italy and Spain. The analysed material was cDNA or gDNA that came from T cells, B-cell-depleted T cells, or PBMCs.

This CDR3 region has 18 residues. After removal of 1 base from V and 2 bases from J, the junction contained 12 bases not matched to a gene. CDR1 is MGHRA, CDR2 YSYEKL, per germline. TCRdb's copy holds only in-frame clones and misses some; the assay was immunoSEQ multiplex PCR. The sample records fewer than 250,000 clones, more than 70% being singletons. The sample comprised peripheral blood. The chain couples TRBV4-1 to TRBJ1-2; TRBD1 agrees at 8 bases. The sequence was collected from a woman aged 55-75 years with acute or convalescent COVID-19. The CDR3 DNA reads TGCGCCAGCAGCCAAGGGAGAGGCACAGGGGGTGCGAACTATGGCTACACCTTC. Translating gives CASSQGRGTGGANYGYTF.